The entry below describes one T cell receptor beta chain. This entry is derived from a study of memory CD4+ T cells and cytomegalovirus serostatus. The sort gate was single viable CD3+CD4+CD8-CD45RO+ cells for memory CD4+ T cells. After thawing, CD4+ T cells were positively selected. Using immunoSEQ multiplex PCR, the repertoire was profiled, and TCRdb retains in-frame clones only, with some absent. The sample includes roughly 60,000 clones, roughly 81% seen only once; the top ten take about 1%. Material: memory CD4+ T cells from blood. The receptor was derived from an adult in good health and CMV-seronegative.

In DNA, the CDR3 is TGTGCCAGCAGTACGAACCAGGGGAGGACTGAAGCTTTCTTT. This encodes CASSTNQGRTEAFF. The gene calls are TRBV6-5 and TRBJ1-1, with D maybe TRBD1 (6 bases). V was shortened by 5 bases and J by 5 bases, with 15 bases between the two germline ends. Germline assignment: CDR1 MNHEY and CDR2 SVGAGI. CDR3 length: 14 amino acids.